The source of this T cell receptor (beta chain) is a study of Graves' ophthalmopathy and Graves' hyperthyroidism. Active ophthalmopathy (CAS at least 3, NOSPECS at least 4), lasting under 3 months. The V gene's germline CDR1 is MNHNS and CDR2 SASEGT. The CDR3 is 18 amino acids. This clonotype was recorded only once. This sequence may be a read error, since a much larger clone differs from it by one base. Scientists amplified the TCR beta CDR3 regions from RNA transcripts. RT-PCR with HTBI primers came first, then second-round multiplex PCR. MiXCR, applied by TCRdb to the multiplex PCR reads, yields one record per CDR3 protein. Of approximately 640,000 distinct CDR3 sequences in the sample, about 41% are singletons; the top ten hold over 2.5%.

The sequenced sample consisted of peripheral blood. The chain is built from TRBV6-1 and TRBJ2-6; perhaps TRBD1 as D (5 bases). The origin of this receptor is an adult man with Graves' ophthalmopathy. In nucleotides, the CDR3 is TGTGCCAGCAGTGGTCAGGCAGGTGATGCCTCTGGGGCCGACGTCCTGACTTTC. Protein product: CASSGQAGDASGADVLTF.